This T cell receptor beta chain stems from a study of blood T cell repertoires in COVID-19. Whole-study context: Nucleic acid was either cDNA or gDNA, and it came from T cells, B-cell-depleted T cells, or PBMCs.

This CDR3 is 17 amino acids long. Per the germline V gene, CDR1 is SGHTA and CDR2 is FQGNSA. The V end lost 1 base, the J end lost 2 bases, and 15 bases lay between the germline ends. The repertoire was sequenced with immunoSEQ multiplex PCR; TCRdb's copy has only in-frame clones and lacks some. Found here are about 240,000 clones, about four fifths of them singletons; the top ten hold roughly 10%. The sequencing input was peripheral blood. This clonotype was obtained from an elderly woman with acute or convalescent COVID-19. V and J are TRBV7-2 and TRBJ1-3; D unclear. Here the CDR3 DNA reads TGTGCCAGCAGCTTAGGAGCCCTCGGGGTGACTGGAAACACCATATATTTT. It codes for CASSLGALGVTGNTIYF.